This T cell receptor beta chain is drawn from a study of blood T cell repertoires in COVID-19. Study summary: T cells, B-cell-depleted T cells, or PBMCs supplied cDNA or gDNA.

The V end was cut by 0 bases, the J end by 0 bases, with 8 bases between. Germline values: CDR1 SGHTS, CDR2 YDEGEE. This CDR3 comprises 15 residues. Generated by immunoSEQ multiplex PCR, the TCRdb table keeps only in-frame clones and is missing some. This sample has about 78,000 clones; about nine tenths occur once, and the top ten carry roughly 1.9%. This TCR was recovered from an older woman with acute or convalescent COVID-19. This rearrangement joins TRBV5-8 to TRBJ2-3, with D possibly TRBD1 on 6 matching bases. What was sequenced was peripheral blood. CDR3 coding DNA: TGTGCCAGCAGCTTGGGGACAGCTAGCACAGATACGCAGTATTTT. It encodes CASSLGTASTDTQYF.